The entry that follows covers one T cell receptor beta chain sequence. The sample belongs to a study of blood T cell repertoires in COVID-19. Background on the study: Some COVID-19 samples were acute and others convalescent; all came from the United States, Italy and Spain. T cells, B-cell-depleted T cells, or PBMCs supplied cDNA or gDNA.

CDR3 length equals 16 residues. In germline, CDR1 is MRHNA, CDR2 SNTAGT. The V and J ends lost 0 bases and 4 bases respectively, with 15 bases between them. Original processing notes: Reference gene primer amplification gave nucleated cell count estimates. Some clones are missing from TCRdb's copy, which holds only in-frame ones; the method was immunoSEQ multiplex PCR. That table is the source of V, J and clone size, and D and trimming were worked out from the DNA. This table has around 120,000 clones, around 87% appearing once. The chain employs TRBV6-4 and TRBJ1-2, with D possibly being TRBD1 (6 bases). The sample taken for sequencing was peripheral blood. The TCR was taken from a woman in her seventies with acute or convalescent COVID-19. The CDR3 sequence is CASSDSTGRTLYGYTF. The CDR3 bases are TGTGCCAGCAGTGACTCGACAGGACGGACCCTCTATGGCTACACCTTC.